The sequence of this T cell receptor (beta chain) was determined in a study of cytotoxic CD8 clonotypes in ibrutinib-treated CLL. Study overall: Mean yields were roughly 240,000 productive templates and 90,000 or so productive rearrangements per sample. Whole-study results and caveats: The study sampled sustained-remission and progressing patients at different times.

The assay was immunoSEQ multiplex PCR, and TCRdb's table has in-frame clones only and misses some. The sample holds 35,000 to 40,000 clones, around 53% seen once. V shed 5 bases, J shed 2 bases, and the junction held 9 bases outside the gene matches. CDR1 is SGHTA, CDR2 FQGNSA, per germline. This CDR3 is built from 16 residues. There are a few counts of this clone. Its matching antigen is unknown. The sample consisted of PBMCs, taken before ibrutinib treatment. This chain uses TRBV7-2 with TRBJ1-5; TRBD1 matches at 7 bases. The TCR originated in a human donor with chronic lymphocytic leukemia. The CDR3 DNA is TGTGCCAGCAGCCCCAGCTCTGACAGGGGCAATCAGCCCCAGCATTTT. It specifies CASSPSSDRGNQPQHF.